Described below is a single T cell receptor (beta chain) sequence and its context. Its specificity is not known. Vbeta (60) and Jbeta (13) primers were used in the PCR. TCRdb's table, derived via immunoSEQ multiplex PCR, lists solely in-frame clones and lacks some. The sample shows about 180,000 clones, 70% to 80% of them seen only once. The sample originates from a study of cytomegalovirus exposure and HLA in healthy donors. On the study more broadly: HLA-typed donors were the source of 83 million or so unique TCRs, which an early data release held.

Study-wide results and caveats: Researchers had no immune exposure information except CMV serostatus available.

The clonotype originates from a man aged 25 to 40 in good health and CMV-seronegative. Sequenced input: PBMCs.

This chain's CDR3 is CASTTSGGVSYEQYF. The CDR3 DNA sequence: TGTGCCAGCACCACTAGCGGGGGCGTCTCCTACGAGCAGTACTTC. V and J are TRBV6-5 and TRBJ2-7; 11 bases fit TRBD2. Trimming removed 7 bases from V and 0 bases from J; junction bases left unmatched: 5. The germline V gene has CDR1 MNHEY and CDR2 SVGAGI. The CDR3 spans 15 residues.